What follows is one TCR beta chain and its context. The CDR3 has 15 amino acids. Germline values: CDR1 MNHEY, CDR2 SVGAGI. V shed 6 bases and J 4 bases; nucleotides not matched to a gene: 8. This sample is drawn from a study of T cell changes during pregnancy in multiple sclerosis. Profiled with immunoSEQ multiplex PCR; TCRdb holds only in-frame clones, not every one. The table has around 31,000 clones, 90% seen once. This TCR came from a female donor with multiple sclerosis, enrolled in a pregnancy study. The input for sequencing was CD8+ T cells from peripheral blood mononuclear cells, taken in the second trimester of pregnancy. This chain uses TRBV6-5 with TRBJ2-1, with 8 bases identical to TRBD1. The CDR3 here is CASRLGQEIYNEQFF. Here the CDR3 DNA reads TGTGCCAGCAGACTGGGACAGGAGATTTACAATGAGCAGTTCTTC.